These 8 T cell receptor beta chains originate from one sample sequenced in a study of tumor-infiltrating lymphocytes in oesophageal squamous cell carcinoma. MiXCR, applied by TCRdb to the PCR reads, yields one record per CDR3 protein. The sample consists of some 11,000 distinct CDR3 sequences, around 53% of them appearing once. The specimen was esophageal tumor tissue. The receptors were sampled from a female donor with esophageal squamous cell carcinoma.

V is TRBV19 and J is TRBJ1-2; no clear D. This CDR3 is 15 amino acids long. Germline assignment: CDR1 LNHDA and CDR2 SQIVND (reference sequence). Trimming pared 5 bases from V and 2 bases from J, leaving 15 bases between. CDR3 nucleotides: TGTGCCAGTAGTCTGATCACAGAAAGAAACTATGGCTACACCTTC. Its translation is CASSLITERNYGYTF.

V usage is TRBV2 and J usage is TRBJ1-2, with D possibly being TRBD1 (6 bases). Trimming shortened V by 5 bases and J by 5 bases, and 9 bases separated the two germline ends. Germline V gene sequence: CDR1 SNHLY, CDR2 FYNNEI. This CDR3 contains 12 residues. The CDR3 region is CASSPGAYGYTF. The CDR3 DNA reads as TGTGCCAGCAGTCCGGGGGCTTATGGCTACACCTTC. Drawing the rest from reference TRBV2 and TRBJ1-2, the complete variable domain is EPEVTQTPSHQVTQMGQEVILRCVPISNHLYFYWYRQILGQKVEFLVSFYNNEISEKSEIFDDQFSVERPDGSNFTLKIRSTKLEDSAMYFCASSPGAYGYTFGSGTRLTVV.

The V call is TRBV11-2, the J call TRBJ2-5; 12 nucleotides line up with TRBD2. The CDR3 is made up of 17 amino acids. The V gene end was trimmed by 1 base and the J gene end by 11 bases; junction bases not matched to a gene: 14. CDR1 and CDR2 from the germline V gene are SGHAT and FQNNGV. CDR3 in amino acids: CASSLAASGGAADTQYF. For the CDR3, the DNA is TGTGCCAGCAGCTTAGCGGCTAGCGGGGGGGCAGCAGATACGCAGTACTTC.

This clonotype was detected only once. The CDR3 here is CASSQVASPDYEQYF. DNA of the CDR3: TGCGCCAGCAGCCAAGTGGCCTCCCCAGACTACGAGCAGTACTTC. This sequence joins TRBV4-3 and TRBJ2-5; no clear D gene. Gene TRBJ2-7 matches the end of the DNA better, so the J call may be wrong. CDR3 length: 15 amino acids. The germline V gene has CDR1 LGHNA and CDR2 YSLEER.

The rearrangement links TRBV7-2 to TRBJ1-2; D remains ambiguous. V lost 4 bases, J lost 5 bases, and 17 bases lay in between. CDR3 length: 15 residues. CDR1 and CDR2 from the germline V gene are SGHTA and FQGNSA. The CDR3 DNA reads as TGTGCCAGCAGCTCCCGAAGCGGGCCGCAGTATGGCTACACCTTC. This translates into CASSSRSGPQYGYTF.

This clonotype was counted at least ten times. A read error may explain this, as a much larger clone is one base away. This rearrangement joins TRBV7-9 to TRBJ2-1; TRBD1 matches 8 bases. Germline-derived CDR1 and CDR2 are SEHNR and FQNEAQ (reference sequence). The CDR3 covers 14 residues. After removal of 4 bases from V and 10 bases from J, the junction contained 9 bases not matched to a gene. The CDR3 DNA reads as TGTGCCAGCAGCTGGGACAGGTTCTCCTACGAGCAGTTCTTC. It encodes CASSWDRFSYEQFF.

This clonotype was recorded a few times. Given the absence of the conserved phenylalanine or tryptophan at the CDR3 end, a read error is likely. No DNA is shown, since the ends of the CDR3 on it are uncertain; the CDR3 is the one TCRdb lists. The V call is TRBV6-6, the J call TRBJ2-7; the table's D call TRBD1 went unverified against the DNA. A total of 18 residues make up the CDR3, ends included. Germline values: CDR1 MNHNY, CDR2 SVGAGI (reference sequence). The chain's CDR3 is CASSASSRQGNYGYTFGS.

Concerning this clonotype: Germline and junction disagree at one end, which may indicate a read error. The chain recombines TRBV7-7 with TRBJ2-2; 8 bases fit TRBD2. The CDR3 spans 14 residues. Germline CDR1 SSHAT, CDR2 FNYEAQ (reference sequence). This CDR3 reads CASSERGGAGELFF. The CDR3 bases are TGTGCTAGCAGCGAACGGGGGGGTGCCGGGGAGCTGTTTTTT.